This T cell receptor (beta chain) was observed in a study of T cells after yellow fever vaccination. Study-wide points: Booster sampling recovered most clones from primary vaccination (under 97% CD4, approximately 90% CD8).

One entry per CDR3 protein, called by TCRdb with MiXCR from the 5' RACE reads. Here the sample spans over 300,000 distinct CDR3 sequences, about 4% being singletons. Comments on this clonotype: The antigen remains undetermined.

Looked up from germline, CDR1 is SQVTM and CDR2 is ANQGSEA. The V gene lost 7 bases and the J gene lost 2 bases, with 12 bases spanning the gap. The CDR3 is 12 amino acids. The receptor's source is a man younger than 35 who received the YFV17D yellow fever vaccine. The sequenced sample was PBMCs, obtained 5 days after the yellow fever booster vaccination. The rearrangement joins TRBV29-1 to TRBJ2-7, with a tentative D call TRBD1 (6 bases). For the CDR3, the DNA is TGCAGCGCCCGGGACACTGCCTACGAGCAGTACTTC. This codes for CSARDTAYEQYF.